There are a few counts of the clone carrying this T cell receptor (beta chain). The repertoire was sequenced with immunoSEQ multiplex PCR; TCRdb's copy has only in-frame clones and lacks some. The data contain about 48,000 clones, about 86% of them seen just once; the ten biggest clones take up 2.5% to 3%. The data originate from a study of blood T cell repertoires in COVID-19. The TCR originated in an elderly woman with acute or convalescent COVID-19. Sequencing used peripheral blood.

As DNA, the CDR3 is TGTGCCAGCTCACCACCGAATCAAGGGGACACCGGGGAGCTGTTTTTT. This codes for CASSPPNQGDTGELFF. The V and J genes are TRBV18 and TRBJ2-2; D might be TRBD1 (5 bases). Germline V gene data show CDR1 as KGHSH and CDR2 as LQKENI. V was clipped by 0 bases and J by 3 bases, with 11 bases between them. This CDR3 is 16 amino acids long.